The sample holds a few counts of the clone carrying this T cell receptor beta chain. V was shortened by 4 bases and J by 7 bases, with 13 bases between the two germline ends. The CDR3 runs 14 residues. Each CDR3 protein is one row after TCRdb ran MiXCR on the RT-PCR reads. The data show more than 600,000 distinct CDR3 sequences, with 13% to 15% seen just once and roughly 3.6% held by the top ten. The chain joins TRBV12-3 or TRBV12-4 to TRBJ1-4; D is undetermined. The receptor was isolated from a female donor in good health, serving as a healthy control. The sample consisted of memory CD4+ T cells from blood. CDR3 coding DNA: TGTGCCAGCAGTTCTTGGGCCCAAAGTGAAAAACTGTTTTTT. Amino acids: CASSSWAQSEKLFF.